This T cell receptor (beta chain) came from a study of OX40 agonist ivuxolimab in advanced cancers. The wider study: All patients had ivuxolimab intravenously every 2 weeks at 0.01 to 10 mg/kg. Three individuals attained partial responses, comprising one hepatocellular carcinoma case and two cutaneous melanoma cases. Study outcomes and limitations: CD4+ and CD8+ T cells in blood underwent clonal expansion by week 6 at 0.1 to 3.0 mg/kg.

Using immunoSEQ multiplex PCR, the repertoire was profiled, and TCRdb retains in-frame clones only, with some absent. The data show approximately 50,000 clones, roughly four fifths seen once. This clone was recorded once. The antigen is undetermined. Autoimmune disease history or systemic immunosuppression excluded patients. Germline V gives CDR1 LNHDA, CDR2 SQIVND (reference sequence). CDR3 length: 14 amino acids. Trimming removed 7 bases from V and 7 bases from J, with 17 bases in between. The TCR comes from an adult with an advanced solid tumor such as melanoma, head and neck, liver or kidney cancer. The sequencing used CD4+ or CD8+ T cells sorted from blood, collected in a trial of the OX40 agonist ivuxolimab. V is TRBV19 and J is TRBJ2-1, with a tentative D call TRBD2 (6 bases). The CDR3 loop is CASTLAGIPNEQFF. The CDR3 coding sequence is TGTGCCAGTACCTTGGCGGGGATACCAAATGAGCAGTTCTTC.